One and the same sample provided the 21 T cell receptor beta chains below, sequenced in a study of shared T cell receptors in the human thymus. Assay used: immunoSEQ multiplex PCR; TCRdb lists only in-frame clones, some missing. This repertoire shows hundreds of thousands of clones, around three quarters found once; its top ten account for more than 0.01%. The same sample was also studied in work on human thymus T cells.

Sequenced sample: thymocytes. The receptors shown here come from a boy less than two years old with a congenital heart defect.

This sequence joins TRBV21-1 and TRBJ1-2; no check of the table's D call, TRBD1, against the DNA was made. TRBV21-1 is a documented pseudogene. The CDR3 loop spans 12 amino acids. The chain's CDR3 is CATADRDYGYTF. DNA of the CDR3: TGTGCCACCGCGGACAGGGACTATGGCTACACCTTC.

V usage is TRBV29-1 and J usage is TRBJ2-1; the match to TRBD2 covers 7 bases. The V segment lost 0 bases and the J segment 6 bases; nucleotides outside the gene matches: 8. CDR3 length: 15 amino acids. Per germline, CDR1 SQVTM and CDR2 ANQGSEA. In nucleotides, the CDR3 is TGCAGCGTTGAAGATTCGGCTAGCGGACCCAATGAGCAGTTCTTC. It yields the protein CSVEDSASGPNEQFF.

This clone was seen only a few times. This rearrangement joins TRBV27 to TRBJ2-7; possibly TRBD2 for D (5 bases). V lost 8 bases and J lost 3, with 23 bases in between. CDR1 is MNHEY, CDR2 SMNVEV, per germline (reference sequence). The CDR3 is 16 amino acids. CDR3 DNA: TGTGCCAGCGGCCACCGACCGGACGAGGGCAACTACGAGCAGTACTTC. Amino acids: CASGHRPDEGNYEQYF.

The chain couples TRBV6-6 to TRBJ2-7; possibly TRBD2 for D (5 bases). V lost 7 bases and J lost 6, with 19 bases in between. CDR1 and CDR2 from the germline V gene are MNHNY and SVGAGI (reference sequence). CDR3 length equals 14 residues. CDR3 nucleotides: TGTGCCAGCACGGAGACGACCGGGATTTCCGAGCAGTACTTC. This codes for CASTETTGISEQYF.

The chain links TRBV4-3 to TRBJ2-7, with 7 bases matching TRBD2. The germline CDR1 and CDR2 sequences are LGHNA and YSLEER. V trimming: 0 bases; J trimming: 0 bases; junction bases outside the gene matches: 8. The CDR3 consists of 17 residues. CDR3 sequence reads: CASSQDPWGGFSYEQYF. The CDR3 DNA follows: TGCGCCAGCAGCCAAGATCCATGGGGGGGGTTCTCCTACGAGCAGTACTTC.

The chain employs TRBV12-5 and TRBJ1-5; possibly TRBD1 for D (5 bases). Germline values: CDR1 LGHNT, CDR2 FRNRAP. V lost 6 bases, J lost 5 bases, and 29 bases lay in between. The CDR3 length is 19 residues. CDR3 residues: CASGFSWVGGGPEDQPQHF. The CDR3 nucleotides read TGTGCTAGTGGGTTCTCATGGGTGGGGGGTGGACCCGAAGATCAGCCCCAGCATTTT.

The gene calls are TRBV5-6 and TRBJ2-5; D gene uncertain. V lost 5 bases to trimming and J lost 2 bases, with 7 bases between them. CDR1 and CDR2 (germline): SGHDT, YYEEEE. This CDR3 has 12 residues. The CDR3 bases are TGTGCCAGCAGGTCCACTCAAGAGACCCAGTACTTC. This gives the protein CASRSTQETQYF.

The J gene is TRBJ1-5, the V gene TRBV5-6, with a weak D call TRBD1 (5 bases). CDR3 length: 17 amino acids. CDR1 is SGHDT, CDR2 YYEEEE, per germline. The V and J ends lost 0 bases and 2 bases respectively, with 15 bases between them. The CDR3 protein is CASSLGEQAAGNQPQHF. The DNA for the CDR3 is TGTGCCAGCAGCTTGGGAGAACAGGCGGCGGGCAATCAGCCCCAGCATTTT. Supplemented by reference TRBV5-6 and TRBJ1-5, the full variable domain reads DAGVTQSPTHLIKTRGQQVTLRCSPKSGHDTVSWYQQALGQGPQFIFQYYEEEERQRGNFPDRFSGHQFPNYSSELNVNALLLGDSALYLCASSLGEQAAGNQPQHFGDGTRLSIL.

Comment on this clone: This same CDR3 is encoded by further DNA sequences in the sample. The rearrangement joins TRBV7-8 to TRBJ2-6, with TRBD2 matching over 15 bases. This CDR3 is built from 19 residues. Germline CDR1 is SGHVS and CDR2 is FQNEAQ. V shed 5 bases and J 0 bases; nucleotides not matched to a gene: 5. Written as DNA, the CDR3 is TGTGCCAGCAGCCCCGGACTAGCGGGAGGGGTCTCTGGGGCCAACGTCCTGACTTTC. Translation gives CASSPGLAGGVSGANVLTF.

The chain recombines TRBV6-5 with TRBJ2-1; tentative D call: TRBD1 (6 bases). Looked up from germline, CDR1 is MNHEY and CDR2 is SVGAGI. This CDR3 is 14 amino acids long. V was trimmed by 5 bases and J by 7 bases, leaving 15 bases between them. CDR3 coding DNA: TGTGCCAGCAGTCATAAACAGGGTAGGAATGAGCAGTTCTTC. It yields the protein CASSHKQGRNEQFF.

The chain is built from TRBV27 and TRBJ2-6, with D perhaps TRBD1 (6 bases). CDR3 length: 15 residues. Deletions cut 3 bases from V and 6 bases from J, with 12 bases between. Germline lookup yields CDR1 MNHEY and CDR2 SMNVEV (reference sequence). The CDR3 DNA reads as TGTGCCAGCAGTTTGATTACAGGGATGGCCAACGTCCTGACTTTC. Encoded protein: CASSLITGMANVLTF.

Comment on this clone: The sample carries other DNA sequences with the same CDR3. The chain couples TRBV9 to TRBJ2-5; the match to TRBD1 covers 7 bases. The V gene end was trimmed by 0 bases and the J gene end by 1 base; junction bases not matched to a gene: 0. The V gene's germline CDR1 is SGDLS and CDR2 YYNGEE. There are 14 residues in the CDR3. CDR3 sequence: CASSVGQGQETQYF. Here the CDR3 DNA reads TGTGCCAGCAGCGTAGGACAGGGCCAAGAGACCCAGTACTTC. The full variable domain, rest sourced from reference TRBV9 and TRBJ2-5, is DSGVTQTPKHLITATGQRVTLRCSPRSGDLSVYWYQQSLDQGLQFLIQYYNGEERAKGNILERFSAQQFPDLHSELNLSSLELGDSALYFCASSVGQGQETQYFGPGTRLLVL.

The chain carries TRBV23-1 and TRBJ2-7; D ambiguous. TRBV23-1 is annotated as an ORF whose role is uncertain. V was clipped by 3 bases and J by 6 bases, with 15 bases between them. There are 14 residues in the CDR3. The CDR3 region has the DNA TGCGCCAGCAGTCACTTGCTTCGGTGTCCCGAGCAGTACTTC. It codes for CASSHLLRCPEQYF.

The CDR3 DNA follows: TGTGCCATCAGTGACGAGCGGGAATTCCCCACAGATACGCAGTATTTT. Encoded protein: CAISDEREFPTDTQYF. V is TRBV10-3 and J is TRBJ2-3; the match to TRBD2 covers 7 bases. CDR1 and CDR2 (germline): ENHRY, SYGVKD. V lost 3 bases and J lost 2; bases outside the gene matches: 8. The CDR3 has 16 amino acids.

This sequence joins TRBV2 and TRBJ2-7; unclear D gene. The V end lost 1 base, the J end lost 5 bases, and 6 bases lay between the germline ends. CDR1 is SNHLY, CDR2 FYNNEI, per germline. CDR3 length equals 12 residues. The CDR3 spells CASSEGLHEQYF. The CDR3 DNA is TGTGCCAGCAGTGAAGGTCTCCACGAGCAGTACTTC.

The chain carries TRBV28 and TRBJ2-3, with D perhaps TRBD2 (6 bases). The V and J ends lost 3 bases and 1 base respectively, with 20 bases between them. Germline V gene data show CDR1 as MDHEN and CDR2 as SYDVKM. The CDR3 is 18 amino acids. The DNA of the CDR3 is TGTGCCAGCAGTTTCGGAGGGGCCGGGGTAAGGGGCACAGATACGCAGTATTTT. Protein sequence: CASSFGGAGVRGTDTQYF.

The chain employs TRBV28 and TRBJ2-7, with a weak D call TRBD1 (6 bases). The CDR3 spans 14 residues. Trimming took 6 bases from V and 4 from J, leaving 16 bases between them. Per germline, CDR1 MDHEN and CDR2 SYDVKM. CDR3 region: CASSRPGQNYEQYF. The CDR3 nucleotides are TGTGCCAGCAGCAGACCGGGACAAAATTACGAGCAGTACTTC.

This chain joins TRBV11-3 and TRBJ2-7, with TRBD2 matching 8 bases. Trimming removed 5 bases from V and 5 bases from J; junction bases left unmatched: 8. Germline V gene data show CDR1 as SGHNT and CDR2 as YENEEA. The CDR3 sequence is 14 residues long. Here the CDR3 reads CASSPRRGRNEQYF. Written as DNA, the CDR3 is TGTGCCAGCAGCCCCCGTCGCGGGAGGAACGAGCAGTACTTC.

The rearrangement links TRBV2 to TRBJ1-1; TRBD1 agrees at 9 bases. The CDR3 is 17 residues long. The V segment lost 5 bases and the J segment 0 bases; nucleotides outside the gene matches: 10. Per the germline V gene, CDR1 is SNHLY and CDR2 is FYNNEI. The DNA of the CDR3 is TGTGCCAGCAGTCAAAGCGGGACAGGGACCTTGAACACTGAAGCTTTCTTT. It is translated as CASSQSGTGTLNTEAFF.

The V call is TRBV7-2, the J call TRBJ1-5; unclear D gene. Germline V gives CDR1 SGHTA, CDR2 FQGNSA. This CDR3 is built from 13 residues. V lost 2 bases and J 3 bases, leaving 5 bases between the germline ends. The CDR3, as DNA: TGTGCCAGCAGCTTAAAACTCAATCAGCCCCAGCATTTT. Translating it yields CASSLKLNQPQHF.

Concerning this clone: The same CDR3 also results from other DNA sequences found in this sample. The chain couples TRBV5-1 to TRBJ1-4; D possibly corresponds to TRBD1 (6 bases). Deletions cut 1 base from V and 5 bases from J, with 9 bases between. The CDR3 is 14 amino acids. CDR1 and CDR2 from the germline V gene are SGHRS and YFSETQ. The CDR3 bases are TGCGCCAGCAGCTTGCGGGGGGCCAATGAAAAACTGTTTTTT. Translating gives CASSLRGANEKLFF.